The 19 T cell receptor beta chains in this list originate from one sample, sequenced in a study of regulatory T cells in long-lasting Graves disease. Time point defined: newly diagnosed GD, antithyroid drugs for less than 3 months. PBMCs were the source of the RNA used for TCR sequencing. TCR beta libraries were built with iRepertoire HTBI primers and Arm-PCR of CDR3 regions. TCRdb recomputed calls from the multiplex PCR reads with MiXCR, one row per CDR3 protein. The table includes approximately 490,000 distinct CDR3 sequences, around 15% detected once. This sample was shared with a second study, whose subject was T cells in Graves' hyperthyroidism and ophthalmopathy.

The specimen was peripheral blood mononuclear cells (PBMCs), collected at new diagnosis, from a patient treated with antithyroid drugs. The receptors originated from a man aged 35 to 55 with Graves disease.

This clonotype was seen more than once but under ten times. One end of the junction varies from germline; a read error may be responsible. This sequence joins TRBV5-1 and TRBJ2-3; tentatively, D is TRBD2 (6 bases). The germline V gene encodes CDR1 SGHRS and CDR2 YFSETQ. This CDR3 spans 13 amino acids. This chain's CDR3 is CASSRDSPDTQCF. The CDR3 region has the DNA TGCGCCAGCAGTCGGGACTCTCCGGATACGCAGTGTTTT.

This clonotype was seen only a few times. The chain links TRBV11-2 to TRBJ2-5; D unresolved. Trimming left V 0 bases short and J 7 bases short, with 12 bases between. Germline V gene data show CDR1 as SGHAT and CDR2 as FQNNGV. The CDR3 contains 14 residues. CDR3 sequence: CASSLDLGFWTQYF. The DNA of the CDR3 is TGTGCCAGCAGCTTAGATCTGGGCTTTTGGACCCAGTACTTC.

This clonotype was recorded many times. The V and J genes are TRBV28 and TRBJ1-5; 8 bases are shared with TRBD1. The V gene's germline CDR1 is MDHEN and CDR2 SYDVKM. V shed 2 bases and J 7 bases; nucleotides not matched to a gene: 7. This CDR3 comprises 15 residues. This CDR3 is CASSLRTGSVQPQHF. DNA for the CDR3: TGTGCCAGCAGTTTACGGACAGGGTCTGTCCAGCCCCAGCATTTT.

The chain employs TRBV12-3 or TRBV12-4 and TRBJ2-2; TRBD1 matches at 9 bases. The CDR3 runs 15 residues. V dropped 1 base and J dropped 5; count of bases not matched to a gene: 2. CDR3 sequence reads: CASSLGTGVTGELFF. The CDR3 DNA follows: TGTGCCAGCAGTTTAGGGACAGGGGTTACCGGGGAGCTGTTTTTT.

This sequence joins TRBV10-2 and TRBJ2-2; 9 positions match TRBD1. Germline trimming cut 3 bases from V and 7 bases from J; bases unmatched to any gene: 3. The CDR3 spans 14 residues. The germline gives CDR1 WSHSY, CDR2 SAAADI. In DNA form, the CDR3 reads TGCGCCAGCAGTGAAACAGGGGGCGTCGGGGAGCTGTTTTTT. Protein product: CASSETGGVGELFF.

This clonotype was seen a few times. The rearrangement links TRBV6-2 or TRBV6-3 to TRBJ2-2, with D perhaps assigned TRBD1 or TRBD2 (5 bases each). The length of the CDR3 is 15 residues. Trimming left V 2 bases short and J 0 bases short, with 7 bases between. The V gene's germline CDR1 is MNHEY and CDR2 SVGEGT. Here the CDR3 DNA reads TGTGCCAGCAGTTACGGGACCTCGAACACCGGGGAGCTGTTTTTT. It specifies CASSYGTSNTGELFF.

This clonotype came up a few times. The chain joins TRBV18 to TRBJ2-6; D not resolved. This CDR3 comprises 18 residues. V lost 6 bases and J lost 1, with 19 bases in between. Germline loops: CDR1 KGHSH, CDR2 LQKENI. The CDR3 protein is CASSTTSAKLSGANVLTF. The DNA for the CDR3 is TGTGCCAGCTCTACCACGTCCGCAAAACTTTCTGGGGCCAACGTCCTGACTTTC.

This clonotype was seen more than once but under ten times. This chain links TRBV13 with TRBJ2-6; the match to TRBD1 covers 10 bases. Trimming removed 4 bases from V and 0 bases from J; junction bases left unmatched: 18. Germline-derived CDR1 and CDR2 are PRHDT and FYEKMQ (reference sequence). The CDR3 has 22 amino acids. The CDR3 bases are TGTGCCAGCAGCTCTACAATTCACAATTCCGGGACAGGGGCCTCTGGGGCCAACGTCCTGACTTTC. It specifies CASSSTIHNSGTGASGANVLTF.

This clonotype was recorded many times. V gene TRBV27 combines with J gene TRBJ1-1; D call uncertain. This CDR3 comprises 14 residues. Germline V gene lookup returns CDR1 MNHEY and CDR2 SMNVEV (reference sequence). V lost 9 bases and J 2 bases, leaving 16 bases between the germline ends. CDR3: CASRGGKGNTEAFF. CDR3 nucleotides: TGTGCCAGTCGGGGTGGGAAAGGCAACACTGAAGCTTTCTTT.

The gene calls are TRBV12-3 or TRBV12-4 and TRBJ1-6; D uncertain. The CDR3 has 14 amino acids. The V end was cut by 5 bases, the J end by 6 bases, with 11 bases between. CDR3 sequence (DNA): TGTGCCAGCAGTAAAAGAGCAGTTAATTCACCCCTCCACTTT. Translation: CASSKRAVNSPLHF.

The chain combines TRBV5-6 with TRBJ1-5, with TRBD1 matching 10 bases. The CDR3 spans 17 residues. With 0 bases clipped from V and 0 bases from J, the junction kept 3 bases outside the gene matches. Germline CDR1 reads SGHDT; CDR2 reads YYEEEE. CDR3 in DNA: TGTGCCAGCAGCTTGGGACAGGGGGCTTATAGCAATCAGCCCCAGCATTTT. Its translation is CASSLGQGAYSNQPQHF.

This clonotype appeared a few times. The V and J genes are TRBV5-1 and TRBJ2-7; maybe TRBD2 (6 bases). The CDR3 covers 15 residues. Trimming took off 1 base at V and 5 bases at J, with 16 bases between the two ends. Germline V CDR1 and CDR2: SGHRS, YFSETQ. The CDR3 nucleotides are TGCGCCAGCAGCTTGTATGCCGGGAGTGAGGACGAGCAGTACTTC. Encoded protein: CASSLYAGSEDEQYF.

This clonotype appeared a few times. This rearrangement joins TRBV20-1 to TRBJ1-5; tentative D call: TRBD1 (6 bases). The CDR3 runs 14 residues. The germline V gene has CDR1 DFQATT and CDR2 SNEGSKA (reference sequence). Trimming cost V 4 bases and J 6 bases, with 16 bases left between them. DNA of the CDR3: TGCAGTGCTACCCGGGACATAGTCCCTCAGCCCCAGCATTTT. Protein sequence: CSATRDIVPQPQHF.

Details on this clonotype: A much larger clone is a single base away; this may be a read error. The chain employs TRBV20-1 and TRBJ2-7; the match to TRBD1 covers 7 bases. CDR1 is DFQATT, CDR2 SNEGSKA, per germline (reference sequence). After removal of 5 bases from V and 7 bases from J, the junction contained 11 bases not matched to a gene. The CDR3 consists of 13 residues. The CDR3 bases are TGCAGTGCTTACTTCCGGGACAGAGCAGAGCAGTACTTC. It encodes CSAYFRDRAEQYF.

Worth noting for this clonotype: A read error may explain this, as a much larger clone is one base away. V is TRBV12-3 or TRBV12-4 and J is TRBJ2-7, with 11 bases lining up with TRBD2. The CDR3 has 16 amino acids. CDR3 nucleotides: TGTGTCAGCAGTCGTACGACTAGCGGGGTACCTTACGAGCAGTACTTC. This codes for CVSSRTTSGVPYEQYF.

With respect to this clonotype: The germline gene is not matched at one end of the junction; a read error may be the cause. V is TRBV20-1 and J is TRBJ2-2; D is unresolved. This CDR3 has 14 residues. Germline CDR1 and CDR2: DFQATT and SNEGSKA (reference sequence). CDR3 nucleotide sequence: TGCAGTGCTAGGAAAGAAGGAAACATCGGGGAGCTGTTTTTT. It translates to CSARKEGNIGELFF.

This clonotype was detected many times. This CDR3 is CASSAGGNLRDTQYF. CDR3 nucleotides: TGTGCCAGCAGCGCCGGAGGCAACCTGAGAGATACGCAGTATTTT. J is TRBJ2-3 and V is TRBV5-5; perhaps TRBD2 as D (5 bases). V gave up 4 bases and J gave up 5 bases, with 17 bases separating them. CDR3 length: 15 residues. The germline V gene encodes CDR1 SGHKS and CDR2 YYEKEE (reference sequence). Looking up the rest from reference TRBV5-5 and TRBJ2-3 gives the full variable domain: DAGVTQSPTHLIKTRGQQVTLRCSPISGHKSVSWYQQVLGQGPQFIFQYYEKEERGRGNFPDRFSARQFPNYSSELNVNALLLGDSALYLCASSAGGNLRDTQYFGPGTRLTVL.

A few counts support this clonotype. The chain is built from TRBV24-1 and TRBJ2-1; D may be TRBD1 (5 bases). V was shortened by 6 bases and J by 9 bases, with 20 bases between the two germline ends. The germline V gene has CDR1 KGHDR and CDR2 SFDVKD. The CDR3 is 15 residues long. CDR3 coding DNA: TGTGCCACCAGTAGCGACAGTTCCCCTCGGAGTGAGCAGTTCTTC. Residues: CATSSDSSPRSEQFF.

Worth noting for this clonotype: At one end, the junction sequence differs from germline, possibly due to a read error. V usage is TRBV5-1 and J usage is TRBJ2-2, with D uncertain. Germline V gene data show CDR1 as SGHRS and CDR2 as YFSETQ. There are 15 residues in the CDR3. The CDR3 spells CASSSGVLNAGELFF. The CDR3 coding sequence is TGCGCCAGCAGCTCAGGAGTCCTGAACGCCGGGGAGCTGTTTTTT.